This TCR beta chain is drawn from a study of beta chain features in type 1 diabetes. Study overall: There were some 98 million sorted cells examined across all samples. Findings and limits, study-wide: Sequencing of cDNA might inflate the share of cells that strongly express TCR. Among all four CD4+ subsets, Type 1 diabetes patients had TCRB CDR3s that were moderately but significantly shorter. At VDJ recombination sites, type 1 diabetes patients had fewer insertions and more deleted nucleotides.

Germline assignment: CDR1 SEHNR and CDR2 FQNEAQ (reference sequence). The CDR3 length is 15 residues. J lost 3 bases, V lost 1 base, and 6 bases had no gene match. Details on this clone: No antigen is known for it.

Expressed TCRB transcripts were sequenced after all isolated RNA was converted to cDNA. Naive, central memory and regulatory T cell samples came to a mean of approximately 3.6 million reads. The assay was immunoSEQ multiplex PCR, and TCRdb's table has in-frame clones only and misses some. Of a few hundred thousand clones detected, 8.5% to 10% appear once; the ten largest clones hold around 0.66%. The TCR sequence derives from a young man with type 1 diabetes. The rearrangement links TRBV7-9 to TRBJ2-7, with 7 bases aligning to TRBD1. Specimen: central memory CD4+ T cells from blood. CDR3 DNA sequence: TGTGCCAGCAGCTTAGGGGGGACAGTCGACTACGAGCAGTACTTC. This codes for CASSLGGTVDYEQYF.